The text below deals with one T cell receptor (beta chain). Method: immunoSEQ multiplex PCR; TCRdb's copy keeps in-frame clones and lacks some. The sample contains about 170,000 clones, 80% to 90% of which appear only once. The record originates from a study of blood T cell repertoires in COVID-19. Looking at the study overall: Italy, Spain and the United States were the sources of the convalescent and acute COVID-19 samples. T cells, B-cell-depleted T cells, or PBMCs supplied cDNA or gDNA.

Germline CDR1 DFQATT, CDR2 SNEGSKA (reference sequence). V was trimmed by 3 bases and J by 5 bases, leaving 10 bases between them. This CDR3 spans 12 amino acids. This TCR came from a young man with active or convalescent COVID-19. Sequencing was performed on peripheral blood. This chain connects TRBV20-1 to TRBJ2-5; D gene ambiguous. The CDR3, as DNA: TGCAGTGCTAGTCGACCGAGGGAGACCCAGTACTTC. It specifies CSASRPRETQYF.